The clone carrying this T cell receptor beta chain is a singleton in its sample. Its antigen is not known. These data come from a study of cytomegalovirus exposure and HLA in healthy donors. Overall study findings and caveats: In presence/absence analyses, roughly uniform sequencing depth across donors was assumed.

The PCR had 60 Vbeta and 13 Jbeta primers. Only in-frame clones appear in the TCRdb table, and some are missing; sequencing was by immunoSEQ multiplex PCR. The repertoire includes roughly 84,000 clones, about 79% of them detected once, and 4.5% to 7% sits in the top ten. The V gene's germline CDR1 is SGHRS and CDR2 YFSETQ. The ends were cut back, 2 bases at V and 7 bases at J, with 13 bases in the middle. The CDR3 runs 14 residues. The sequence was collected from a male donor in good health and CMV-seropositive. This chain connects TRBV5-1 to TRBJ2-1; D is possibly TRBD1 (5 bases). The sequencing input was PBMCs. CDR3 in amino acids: CASSLGYPGNEQFF. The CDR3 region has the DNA TGCGCCAGCAGCTTAGGCTACCCAGGGAATGAGCAGTTCTTC.